This record concerns one T cell receptor (beta chain) sequence. This sample stems from a study of blood T cell repertoires in COVID-19. Study at large: The United States, Italy and Spain provided the acute and convalescent COVID-19 samples. From T cells, B-cell-depleted T cells, or PBMCs came the material, which was cDNA or gDNA.

Here immunoSEQ multiplex PCR was the method, and the copy in TCRdb shows in-frame clones only, minus some. The profile shows more than 95,000 clones, roughly 90% of them singletons. V was clipped by 5 bases and J by 4 bases, with 14 bases between them. Per germline, CDR1 PRHDT and CDR2 FYEKMQ (reference sequence). CDR3 length: 14 residues. The chain employs TRBV13 and TRBJ1-2, with D tentatively TRBD1 (5 bases). The sample consisted of peripheral blood. The TCR was taken from a man between 65 and 85 years old who had recovered from COVID-19. Written as DNA, the CDR3 is TGTGCCAGCAGCCCCCAATCGGGACTCTATGGCTACACCTTC. Translation: CASSPQSGLYGYTF. Full variable domain (missing parts from reference TRBV13 and TRBJ1-2): AAGVIQSPRHLIKEKRETATLKCYPIPRHDTVYWYQQGPGQDPQFLISFYEKMQSDKGSIPDRFSAQQFSDYHSELNMSSLELGDSALYFCASSPQSGLYGYTFGSGTRLTVV.